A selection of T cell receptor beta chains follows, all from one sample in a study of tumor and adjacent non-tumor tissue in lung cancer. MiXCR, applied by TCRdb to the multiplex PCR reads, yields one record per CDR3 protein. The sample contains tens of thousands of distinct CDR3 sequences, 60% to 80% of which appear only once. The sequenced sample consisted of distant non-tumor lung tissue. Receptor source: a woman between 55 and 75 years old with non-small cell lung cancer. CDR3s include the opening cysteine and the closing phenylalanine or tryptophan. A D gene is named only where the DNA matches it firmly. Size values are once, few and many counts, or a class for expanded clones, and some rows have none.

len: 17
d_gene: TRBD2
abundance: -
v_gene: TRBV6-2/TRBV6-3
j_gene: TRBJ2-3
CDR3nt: TGTGCCAACAGTTTACTACCTAGCGGGAGTACCGCAGATACGCAATATTTT
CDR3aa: CANSLLPSGSTADTQYF

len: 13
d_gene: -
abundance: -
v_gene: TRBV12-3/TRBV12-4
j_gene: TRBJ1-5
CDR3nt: TGTGCCAGTAGTGTACAGACCAATCAGCCCCAGCATTTT
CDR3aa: CASSVQTNQPQHF

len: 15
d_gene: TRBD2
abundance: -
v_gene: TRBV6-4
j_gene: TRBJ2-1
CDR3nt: TGTGTCATCAGTGCTAGCGGGGGGACCTACAATGAGCAATTCTTC
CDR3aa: CVISASGGTYNEQFF

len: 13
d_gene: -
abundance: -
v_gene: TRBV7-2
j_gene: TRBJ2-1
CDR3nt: TGTGCTAGCAGCCTTTCGAGGGGGAATGGGCAGTTCTTC
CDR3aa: CASSLSRGNGQFF

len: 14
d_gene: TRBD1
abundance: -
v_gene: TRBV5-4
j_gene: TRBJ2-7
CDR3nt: TGTCCCAGCAACTCGGGACAGTTCTCCTACGAGCAGTACTTC
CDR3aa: CPSNSGQFSYEQYF

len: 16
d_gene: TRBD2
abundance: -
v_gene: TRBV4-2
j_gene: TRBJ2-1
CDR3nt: TGTGCCGGCAGCCTAATTCAGCGGGGATCATACAATGAGCAGTTCTTC
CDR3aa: CAGSLIQRGSYNEQFF

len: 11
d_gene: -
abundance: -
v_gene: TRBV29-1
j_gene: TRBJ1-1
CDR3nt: TGCAGGGTATTCGGGAACACTGAAGCTTCCTTT
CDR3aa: CRVFGNTEASF

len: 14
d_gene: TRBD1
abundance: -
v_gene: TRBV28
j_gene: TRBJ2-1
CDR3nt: TGTGCCAGCACTATGACAGGGGTGTTCAATGAGCAGTTCTTC
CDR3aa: CASTMTGVFNEQFF

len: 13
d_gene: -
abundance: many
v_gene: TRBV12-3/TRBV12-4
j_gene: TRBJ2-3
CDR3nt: TGTGCCAGCAGTTTAGCGAGGGAAGATACGCAGTATTTT
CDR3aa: CASSLAREDTQYF

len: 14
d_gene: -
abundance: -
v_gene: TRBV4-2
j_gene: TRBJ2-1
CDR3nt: TGTGCCAGCAGCCAAGACGGATCTTACAATGAGCAGATCTTC
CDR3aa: CASSQDGSYNEQIF

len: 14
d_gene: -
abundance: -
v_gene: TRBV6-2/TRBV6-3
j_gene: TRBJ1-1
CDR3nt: TGTGTCAGCAGTCATGGTCAGGGCGGCACTGAAGCTTTCTTT
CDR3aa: CVSSHGQGGTEAFF

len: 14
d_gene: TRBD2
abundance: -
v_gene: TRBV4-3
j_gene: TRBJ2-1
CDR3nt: TGCGCCAGCAGCCAAGCTAGCGGGGACAGTGAGCAGTTCTTC
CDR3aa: CASSQASGDSEQFF

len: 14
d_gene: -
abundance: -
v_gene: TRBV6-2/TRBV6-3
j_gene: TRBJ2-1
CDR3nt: TGTGCCAGCAGTGCCCCGTTATACTACATTGAGCAGTCCTTC
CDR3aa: CASSAPLYYIEQSF

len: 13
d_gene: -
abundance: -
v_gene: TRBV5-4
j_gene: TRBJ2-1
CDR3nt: TGTCCCAGCAGCTCCGGAGGGCGGGATGAGCAGTCCTTC
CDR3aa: CPSSSGGRDEQSF

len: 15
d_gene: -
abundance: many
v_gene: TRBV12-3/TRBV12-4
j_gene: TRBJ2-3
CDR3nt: TGTGCCAGCAGTTTTTCAAGGGGCCGCACAGATACGCAGTATTTT
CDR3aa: CASSFSRGRTDTQYF

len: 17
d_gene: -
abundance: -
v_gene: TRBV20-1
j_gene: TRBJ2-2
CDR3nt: TGCAGTGCTCGTCGAAGTAGCGGTGGGGCGAACACCGGGGGGCTGTTTTTT
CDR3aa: CSARRSSGGANTGGLFF

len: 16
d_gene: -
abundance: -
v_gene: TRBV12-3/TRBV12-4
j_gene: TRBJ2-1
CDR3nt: TGTGCCAGTAGTCCACGAGTAGTCCAACGTGGGGATGAGCAGTTCTTC
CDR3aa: CASSPRVVQRGDEQFF

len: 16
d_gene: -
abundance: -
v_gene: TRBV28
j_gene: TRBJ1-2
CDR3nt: TGTATCAGCAGTTCCCCCGGGAGGGATAAACACTATGGCTACACCTTC
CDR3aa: CISSSPGRDKHYGYTF

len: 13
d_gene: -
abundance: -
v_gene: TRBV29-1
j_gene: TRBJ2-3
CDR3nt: TGCAGCGTTGGTGAGCGTCTCGCAGATACGCAGTATTTT
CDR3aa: CSVGERLADTQYF

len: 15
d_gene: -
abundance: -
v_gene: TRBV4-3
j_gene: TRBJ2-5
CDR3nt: TGCGCCAGCAGCCGACACCCGGACTCGCACGAGACCCAGTACTTC
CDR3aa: CASSRHPDSHETQYF

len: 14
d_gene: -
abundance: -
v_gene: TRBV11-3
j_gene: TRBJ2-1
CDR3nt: TGTGCCAGCAGAGAAGACGGGTTCTACAATGAGCAGTTCTTC
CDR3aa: CASREDGFYNEQFF

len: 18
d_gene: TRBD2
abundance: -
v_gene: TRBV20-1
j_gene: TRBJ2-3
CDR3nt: TGCAGTCATAGAGATCCGACCGGGACTAGCGGGATCACAGATACGCAGTATTTT
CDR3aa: CSHRDPTGTSGITDTQYF

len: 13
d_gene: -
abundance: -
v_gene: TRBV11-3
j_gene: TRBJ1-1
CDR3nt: TGTGACAGCACCGTTCGGAACAGGCCTGAAGCTTTCTTT
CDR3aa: CDSTVRNRPEAFF

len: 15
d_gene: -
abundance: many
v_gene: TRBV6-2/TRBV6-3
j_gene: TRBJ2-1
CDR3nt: TGTGCCAGCAGCTCATCAGCGGGTAACCACAATGAGCAGTTCTTC
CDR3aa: CASSSSAGNHNEQFF

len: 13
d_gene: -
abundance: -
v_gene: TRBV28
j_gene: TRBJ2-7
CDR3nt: TGTGCCAACAGTTTAGCGGTCGCCTACGAGCAGTGCTTC
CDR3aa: CANSLAVAYEQCF

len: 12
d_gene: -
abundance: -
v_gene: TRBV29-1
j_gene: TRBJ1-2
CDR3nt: TGCATCCTCGGGGGGAGCGAGAGTGGTTACACCTTC
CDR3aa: CILGGSESGYTF

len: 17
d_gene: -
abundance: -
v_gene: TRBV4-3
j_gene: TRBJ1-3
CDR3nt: TGCGCCAGCAGCCAAGATCATGGGGGCATAACGGGAAACACAATATATTTT
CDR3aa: CASSQDHGGITGNTIYF

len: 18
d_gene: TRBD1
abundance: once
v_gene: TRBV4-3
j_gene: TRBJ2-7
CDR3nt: TGCGCCAGCAACCATTCCGGGACAGCCACTACAGGCTCCTACGAGCAGTACTTC
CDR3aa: CASNHSGTATTGSYEQYF